This T cell receptor beta chain was documented in a study of blood T cell repertoires in COVID-19. Study information: Acute and convalescent COVID-19 specimens originated in the United States, Italy and Spain. Sources were T cells, B-cell-depleted T cells, or PBMCs; the material itself was cDNA or gDNA.

Per the original data handling: Using reference gene primer amplification, nucleated cell counts were estimated. The data were produced by immunoSEQ multiplex PCR, yet TCRdb's version contains in-frame clones alone and is incomplete. The D gene and trimming were derived from the DNA, and the V and J assignments and clone size from that table. The data contain around 20,000 clones, 91% of them singletons. The sequence derives from a man in his sixties or seventies with active COVID-19. The sequenced sample was peripheral blood.

This CDR3 is CASSFGQGELFF. The CDR3 bases are TGTGCCAGCAGCTTCGGACAGGGGGAGCTGTTTTTT. The rearrangement uses TRBV7-2 and TRBJ2-2; D perhaps matches TRBD1 (6 bases). The CDR3 is 12 amino acids. Trimming shortened V by 3 bases and J by 8 bases, and 7 bases separated the two germline ends. Germline V lookup: CDR1 SGHTA, CDR2 FQGNSA.